These 20 T cell receptor beta chains share one sample of origin, sequenced in a study of blood T cells in healthy people across ages. The second PCR ran about 6 to 12 cycles with a sample-barcoded 5' primer and J-beta primers. TCRdb recomputed calls from the 5' RACE reads with MiXCR, one row per CDR3 protein. The sample lists 800,000 to 900,000 distinct CDR3 sequences, about 62% seen once, with 28% in the top ten. The sample taken for sequencing was blood. The receptor set was obtained from a man aged 30-40 years in good health.

The V and J genes are TRBV27 and TRBJ2-7; D not resolved. The V gene's germline CDR1 is MNHEY and CDR2 SMNVEV (reference sequence). Between the trimmed V and J ends, which lost 6 bases and 3 bases, there was a span of 12 bases. CDR3 length equals 13 residues. The CDR3 DNA reads as TGTGCCAGCAGCGCCTTTCGGAGCTACGAGCAGTACTTC. It specifies CASSAFRSYEQYF.

The chain uses TRBV11-2 and TRBJ2-3; TRBD2 agrees at 7 bases. J lost 0 bases, V lost 4 bases, and 4 bases had no gene match. Germline CDR1 and CDR2: SGHAT and FQNNGV. The CDR3 has 15 amino acids. CDR3 residues: CASSYQRGSTDTQYF. The CDR3 bases are TGTGCCAGCAGCTACCAGCGGGGAAGCACAGATACGCAGTATTTT. Looking up the rest from reference TRBV11-2 and TRBJ2-3 gives the full variable domain: EAGVAQSPRYKIIEKRQSVAFWCNPISGHATLYWYQQILGQGPKLLIQFQNNGVVDDSQLPKDRFSAERLKGVDSTLKIQPAKLEDSAVYLCASSYQRGSTDTQYFGPGTRLTVL.

The J gene is TRBJ1-2, the V gene TRBV6-5; 7 nucleotides line up with TRBD1. V lost 8 bases, J lost 6 bases, and 15 bases stayed unmatched. The CDR3 sequence is 15 residues long. Looked up from germline, CDR1 is MNHEY and CDR2 is SVGAGI. CDR3 nucleotides: TGTGCCAGCGTTCCGGAACAGGGGTCTTGGGATGGCTACACCTTC. It translates to CASVPEQGSWDGYTF.

This clonotype came up a few times. V usage is TRBV5-1 and J usage is TRBJ2-1; possibly TRBD2 for D (6 bases). The CDR3 spans 16 residues. The V gene lost 6 bases and the J gene lost 1 base, with 17 bases spanning the gap. CDR1 is SGHRS and CDR2 is YFSETQ in the germline V gene. The CDR3 loop reads CASTQLAAISYNEQFF. The CDR3 nucleotides are TGCGCCAGCACCCAACTAGCCGCTATTTCCTACAATGAGCAGTTCTTC.

The chain couples TRBV4-3 to TRBJ2-1, with 8 bases that match TRBD2. Trimming at V came to 0 bases and at J to 12 bases, leaving 13 bases not matched to a gene. This CDR3 contains 16 residues. Looked up from germline, CDR1 is LGHNA and CDR2 is YSLEER. The CDR3 loop is CASSQDVAGRTDTQFF. Written as DNA, the CDR3 is TGCGCCAGCAGCCAAGATGTAGCGGGGCGCACAGATACGCAGTTCTTC.

The rearrangement uses TRBV29-1 and TRBJ2-2; TRBD1 might be the D (7 bases). There are 14 residues in the CDR3. V was shortened by 5 bases and J by 4 bases, with 14 bases between the two germline ends. Per the germline V gene, CDR1 is SQVTM and CDR2 is ANQGSEA. Here the CDR3 reads CSVMEGAVTGELFF. CDR3 coding DNA: TGCAGCGTTATGGAGGGGGCGGTCACCGGGGAGCTGTTTTTT.

This clonotype has a handful of counts. The chain carries TRBV27 and TRBJ2-7, with a tentative D call TRBD1 (5 bases). Per the germline V gene, CDR1 is MNHEY and CDR2 is SMNVEV (reference sequence). Trimming removed 3 bases at V and 2 bases at J, with 11 bases between. This CDR3 comprises 14 residues. The chain's CDR3 is CASSFIGATYEQYF. CDR3 nucleotides: TGTGCCAGCAGTTTCATAGGGGCTACCTACGAGCAGTACTTC.

This chain links TRBV24-1 with TRBJ2-6; 10 nucleotides align to TRBD1. Unmatched junction bases numbered 5, after V lost 9 bases and J lost 1 base. Germline CDR1 KGHDR, CDR2 SFDVKD. The CDR3 is 16 amino acids. In DNA form, the CDR3 reads TGTGCCACCGGTTGGACAGGGGGATCTGGGGCCAACGTCCTGACTTTC. Protein product: CATGWTGGSGANVLTF.

There are a few counts of this clonotype. An end of the junction does not agree with germline; a read error may underlie this. The gene calls are TRBV5-1 and TRBJ2-5; D might be TRBD1 (6 bases). CDR1 is SGHRS and CDR2 is YFSETQ in the germline V gene. This CDR3 has 14 residues. This chain's CDR3 is CASSSGQIQETQYF. The CDR3 DNA follows: TGTGCCAGCAGTTCCGGACAGATCCAAGAGACCCAGTACTTC.

CDR3 in DNA: TGTGCCAGCAGCTTAGGCAGCAACGTCGAAGCTTTCTTT. Its protein product is CASSLGSNVEAFF. The chain recombines TRBV7-9 with TRBJ1-1; D remains ambiguous. Trimming removed 1 base from V and 8 bases from J, with 11 bases in between. This CDR3 region has 13 residues. Per the germline V gene, CDR1 is SEHNR and CDR2 is FQNEAQ (reference sequence).

The rearrangement joins TRBV7-2 to TRBJ2-1, with a possible D match to TRBD2 (7 bases). CDR1 and CDR2 (germline): SGHTA, FQGNSA. The ends were cut back, 5 bases at V and 4 bases at J, with 18 bases in the middle. The CDR3 sequence is 16 residues long. The CDR3 loop is CASSRSGRGLYNEQFF. CDR3 DNA sequence: TGTGCCAGCAGCAGATCGGGGCGGGGGCTATACAATGAGCAGTTCTTC.

This clonotype was seen a few times. The chain couples TRBV9 to TRBJ2-1; weak D call: TRBD2 (7 bases). The V gene's germline CDR1 is SGDLS and CDR2 YYNGEE. The CDR3 has 14 residues. V was pared by 5 bases and J by 10 bases, with 19 bases between. DNA for the CDR3: TGTGCCAGCAGGAAAAGCGCGGGGGCCGGGGAGCAGTTCTTC. Its protein is CASRKSAGAGEQFF.

The chain combines TRBV3-1 with TRBJ2-3; D unclear. There are 14 residues in the CDR3. Trimming cost V 1 base and J 4 bases, with 9 bases left between them. Germline values: CDR1 LGHDT, CDR2 YNNKEL (reference sequence). Written as DNA, the CDR3 is TGTGCCAGCAGCCAAGGGCGAGGATCAGATACGCAGTATTTT. Encoded protein: CASSQGRGSDTQYF.

This clonotype was counted between two and nine times. The chain is built from TRBV5-6 and TRBJ2-2, with 8 bases identical to TRBD1. The V segment lost 4 bases and the J segment 5 bases; nucleotides outside the gene matches: 10. CDR3 length: 16 amino acids. Germline assignment: CDR1 SGHDT and CDR2 YYEEEE. The CDR3 DNA reads as TGTGCCAGCAGCCGCCCAGGGGGCTTTTTTACCGGGGAGCTGTTTTTT. The encoded protein is CASSRPGGFFTGELFF.

This clonotype was observed at least ten times. The V gene is TRBV5-1, the J gene TRBJ2-1; 7 bases match TRBD1. J lost 4 bases, V lost 4 bases, and 5 bases had no gene match. Germline-derived CDR1 and CDR2 are SGHRS and YFSETQ. This CDR3 has 14 residues. CDR3 bases: TGCGCCAGCAGCCGCGGACAGGAGTACAATGAGCAGTTCTTC. Protein sequence: CASSRGQEYNEQFF. The full variable domain, in which reference TRBV5-1 and TRBJ2-1 provide the parts outside the CDR3, is KAGVTQTPRYLIKTRGQQVTLSCSPISGHRSVSWYQQTPGQGLQFLFEYFSETQRNKGNFPGRFSGRQFSNSRSEMNVSTLELGDSALYLCASSRGQEYNEQFFGPGTRLTVL.

The genes are TRBV6-7 and TRBJ2-4, with D perhaps TRBD2 (5 bases). TRBV6-7 is treated as an ORF (open reading frame) with a function not yet certain. CDR3 length: 12 residues. Trimming took off 4 bases at V and 13 bases at J, with 14 bases between the two ends. This CDR3 is CASSSPFWEQYF. The CDR3 region has the DNA TGTGCCAGCAGTTCGCCCTTCTGGGAGCAGTACTTC.

This clonotype has a handful of counts. V usage is TRBV20-1 and J usage is TRBJ2-1; 11 bases are shared with TRBD2. The CDR3 loop spans 13 amino acids. V lost 6 bases to trimming and J lost 7 bases; unmatched junction nucleotides: 5. Germline CDR1 and CDR2: DFQATT and SNEGSKA (reference sequence). The CDR3 DNA reads TGCAGTGCCCCGACTAGCGGGGCAAATGAGCAGTTCTTC. It yields the protein CSAPTSGANEQFF.

This chain joins TRBV4-3 and TRBJ2-7; TRBD1 aligns across 9 bases. CDR3 length equals 14 residues. The V gene end was trimmed by 3 bases and the J gene end by 3 bases; junction bases not matched to a gene: 3. From germline, CDR1 is LGHNA and CDR2 YSLEER. CDR3 loop: CASSHRQGDYEQYF. CDR3 nucleotides: TGCGCCAGCAGCCACCGACAGGGGGACTACGAGCAGTACTTC.

This clonotype was counted a few times. V is TRBV6-5 and J is TRBJ2-4; tentative D call: TRBD2 (5 bases). Deletions cut 2 bases from V and 0 bases from J, with 20 bases between. CDR1 and CDR2 from the germline V gene are MNHEY and SVGAGI. There are 19 residues in the CDR3. CDR3 region: CASSYPFEVPGLAKNIQYF. The CDR3 DNA is TGTGCCAGCAGTTACCCATTCGAGGTTCCAGGACTAGCCAAAAACATTCAGTACTTC.

The chain recombines TRBV6-2 or TRBV6-3 with TRBJ2-7; TRBD1 agrees at 7 bases. V lost 11 bases and J lost 7; bases outside the gene matches: 17. Looked up from germline, CDR1 is MNHEY and CDR2 is SVGEGT. The CDR3 spans 14 residues. Here the CDR3 reads CAVRGTVSYNEQYF. The DNA of the CDR3 is TGTGCCGTCAGGGGGACGGTCTCCTACAATGAGCAGTACTTC.